The 28 T cell receptor beta chains below come from one sample, sequenced in a study of blood T cell repertoires in COVID-19. The assay was immunoSEQ multiplex PCR, and TCRdb's table has in-frame clones only and misses some. This table has more than 250,000 clones, roughly 84% appearing once. Sequencing was done on a sample of peripheral blood. Source of these receptors: a man aged 50 to 60 with active or convalescent COVID-19.

The CDR3 DNA follows: TGCGCCAGCAGCCAAGATGGAGGACAGCCTCTGGGTGAGCAGTTCTTC. Residues: CASSQDGGQPLGEQFF. The rearrangement uses TRBV4-3 and TRBJ2-1, with a tentative D call TRBD1 (6 bases). With 0 bases removed from V and 9 bases from J, the gap between germline ends came to 18 bases. CDR3 length: 16 amino acids. Germline V gene lookup returns CDR1 LGHNA and CDR2 YSLEER.

The gene calls are TRBV6-2 or TRBV6-3 and TRBJ2-5, with TRBD2 as a possible D gene (6 bases). The germline V and J ends were trimmed by 3 bases and 4 bases, with 18 bases remaining between them. This CDR3 spans 16 amino acids. The germline CDR1 and CDR2 sequences are MNHEY and SVGEGT. DNA of the CDR3: TGTGCCAGCAGTTATGAGGCAGGGACTGTTGGAGAGACCCAGTACTTC. This translates into CASSYEAGTVGETQYF.

This sequence joins TRBV6-5 and TRBJ1-1; D unclear. Trimming removed 8 bases at V and 1 base at J, with 11 bases between. The germline gives CDR1 MNHEY, CDR2 SVGAGI. The CDR3 covers 13 residues. The CDR3 loop is CASEAIRNTEAFF. CDR3 nucleotides: TGTGCCAGCGAAGCCATCCGGAACACTGAAGCTTTCTTT.

The chain is built from TRBV19 and TRBJ2-1; 14 bases fit TRBD2. This CDR3 is 17 amino acids long. Germline V gene sequence: CDR1 LNHDA, CDR2 SQIVND (reference sequence). V gave up 9 bases and J gave up 4 bases; unmatched junction bases: 11. CDR3 residues: CASKSPGLAGDYNEQFF. The CDR3 DNA follows: TGTGCCAGCAAATCACCGGGACTAGCGGGGGATTACAATGAGCAGTTCTTC.

V usage is TRBV13 and J usage is TRBJ1-3, with D possibly TRBD1 on 5 matching bases. Trimming pared 6 bases from V and 4 bases from J, leaving 13 bases between. This CDR3 spans 14 amino acids. CDR1 and CDR2 (germline): PRHDT, FYEKMQ (reference sequence). CDR3: CASSSREGGNTIYF. The CDR3 DNA reads as TGTGCCAGCAGTTCCAGGGAGGGAGGAAACACCATATATTTT.

In its sample, this clone was seen once. The chain links TRBV19 to TRBJ1-5; D gene unclear. V was shortened by 5 bases and J by 7 bases, with 9 bases between the two germline ends. There are 12 residues in the CDR3. The germline V gene has CDR1 LNHDA and CDR2 SQIVND (reference sequence). The CDR3 region has the DNA TGTGCCAGTAGTCGCAATAGCCAGCCCCAGCATTTT. Amino acid sequence: CASSRNSQPQHF.

This chain connects TRBV5-1 to TRBJ2-7; tentatively, D is TRBD2 (7 bases). The germline V and J ends were trimmed by 4 bases and 7 bases, with 18 bases remaining between them. Germline V gene sequence: CDR1 SGHRS, CDR2 YFSETQ. The length of the CDR3 is 14 residues. The DNA of the CDR3 is TGCGCCAGCAGCGGGAGTGGCGGGGGCGGTGAGCAGTACTTC. This gives the protein CASSGSGGGGEQYF.

The J gene is TRBJ2-6, the V gene TRBV27; the D is unclear. V was shortened by 5 bases and J by 0 bases, with 11 bases between the two germline ends. Germline CDR1 MNHEY, CDR2 SMNVEV (reference sequence). The CDR3 has 16 amino acids. The CDR3: CASSRRRDSGANVLTF. The DNA of the CDR3 is TGTGCCAGCAGTCGGCGGAGAGACTCTGGGGCCAACGTCCTGACTTTC.

V gene TRBV6-2 or TRBV6-3 combines with J gene TRBJ1-1; D not resolved. This CDR3 spans 14 amino acids. CDR1 is MNHEY and CDR2 is SVGEGT in the germline V gene. V gave up 0 bases and J gave up 4 bases, with 9 bases separating them. The CDR3 DNA reads as TGTGCCAGCAGTTACTCGAGGCAGAGCACTGAAGCTTTCTTT. Translation: CASSYSRQSTEAFF.

V is TRBV5-5 and J is TRBJ2-3; TRBD2 might be the D (5 bases). This CDR3 has 15 amino acids. Germline CDR1 is SGHKS and CDR2 is YYEKEE (reference sequence). Trimming removed 3 bases from V and 7 bases from J, with 18 bases in between. The CDR3 DNA is TGTGCCAGCAGCTGGGAGTGGTCTCTCGGGAATACGCAGTATTTT. Its translation is CASSWEWSLGNTQYF.

The chain combines TRBV3-1 (or the pseudogene TRBV3-2) with TRBJ2-5; 9 bases are a match to TRBD1. With 6 bases clipped from V and 4 bases from J, the junction kept 9 bases outside the gene matches. CDR3 length: 15 amino acids. Germline assignment: CDR1 LGHDT and CDR2 YNNKEL (reference sequence). The CDR3 region has the DNA TGTGCCAGCAGTCCCCGGACAGGGGTAGCAGAGACCCAGTACTTC. This sequence encodes CASSPRTGVAETQYF.

The chain links TRBV18 to TRBJ2-7; TRBD1 matches at 8 bases. J lost 2 bases, V lost 5 bases, and 8 bases had no gene match. Per the germline V gene, CDR1 is KGHSH and CDR2 is LQKENI. The CDR3 spans 15 residues. The CDR3 DNA reads TGTGCCAGCTCATCACACGGGACAGGAGCCTACGAGCAGTACTTC. It codes for CASSSHGTGAYEQYF.

The rearrangement joins TRBV28 to TRBJ1-5, with 9 nucleotides matching TRBD1. Germline trimming cut 9 bases from V and 3 bases from J; bases unmatched to any gene: 6. This CDR3 is built from 14 residues. Germline loops: CDR1 MDHEN, CDR2 SYDVKM. DNA of the CDR3: TGTGCCAGTCGGACAGGGGAATACAATCAGCCCCAGCATTTT. Translation gives CASRTGEYNQPQHF.

The chain uses TRBV4-2 and TRBJ1-1; D is ambiguous. Germline CDR1 and CDR2: LGHNA and YNFKEQ. The CDR3 sequence is 15 residues long. Between the trimmed V and J ends, which lost 0 bases and 0 bases, there was a span of 8 bases. In DNA form, the CDR3 reads TGTGCCAGCAGCCAAGATCCAGGCGTGAACACTGAAGCTTTCTTT. Amino acids: CASSQDPGVNTEAFF.

This chain connects TRBV15 to TRBJ2-1, with D unresolved. The CDR3 runs to 14 residues. Germline CDR1 LNHNV, CDR2 YYDKDF (reference sequence). Trimming left V 3 bases short and J 4 bases short, with 10 bases between. This CDR3 reads CATSSIAGYNEQFF. The CDR3 coding sequence is TGTGCCACCAGCAGCATTGCAGGTTACAATGAGCAGTTCTTC.

The chain joins TRBV2 to TRBJ1-2; TRBD1 matches 10 bases. Per the germline V gene, CDR1 is SNHLY and CDR2 is FYNNEI. The CDR3 has 15 amino acids. Trimming removed 5 bases from V and 3 bases from J; junction bases left unmatched: 6. This chain's CDR3 is CASSLTGTGDYGYTF. CDR3 in DNA: TGTGCCAGCAGTCTGACCGGGACAGGGGACTATGGCTACACCTTC.

This chain connects TRBV28 to TRBJ2-5, with a tentative D call TRBD2 (5 bases). CDR1 and CDR2 from the germline V gene are MDHEN and SYDVKM. Trimming left V 4 bases short and J 5 bases short, with 17 bases between. The CDR3 length is 15 residues. The CDR3 nucleotides read TGTGCCAGCAGTTCCTGGGAAGGGAGATGGGAGACCCAGTACTTC. It specifies CASSSWEGRWETQYF.

The chain couples TRBV24-1 to TRBJ2-3; 7 bases fit TRBD1. The J segment lost 4 bases and the V segment lost 4 bases, leaving 13 bases of the junction unmatched. CDR3 length: 17 residues. CDR1 and CDR2 (germline): KGHDR, SFDVKD. CDR3 sequence reads: CATSDPGGRGLPDTQYF. The CDR3, as DNA: TGTGCCACCAGTGACCCTGGGGGAAGGGGGCTCCCAGATACGCAGTATTTT.

The chain couples TRBV5-4 to TRBJ1-2, with D possibly matching TRBD1 (6 bases). The germline gives CDR1 SGHNT, CDR2 YYREEE (reference sequence). This CDR3 is built from 14 residues. Trimming shortened V by 4 bases and J by 4 bases, and 14 bases separated the two germline ends. CDR3 DNA: TGTGCCAGCAGCCCCCGGGACATAGGCTATGGCTACACCTTC. It codes for CASSPRDIGYGYTF. The variable domain in full, with the rest retrieved from reference TRBV5-4 and TRBJ1-2, is ETGVTQSPTHLIKTRGQQVTLRCSSQSGHNTVSWYQQALGQGPQFIFQYYREEENGRGNFPPRFSGLQFPNYSSELNVNALELDDSALYLCASSPRDIGYGYTFGSGTRLTVV.

CDR3: CASSLVEANTEAFF. The DNA of the CDR3 is TGCGCCAGCAGCTTGGTCGAGGCGAACACTGAAGCTTTCTTT. The gene calls are TRBV5-1 and TRBJ1-1, with no clear D. Germline V gene data show CDR1 as SGHRS and CDR2 as YFSETQ. Trimming stripped 0 bases from V and 1 base from J, with 7 bases between. The CDR3 is made up of 14 amino acids.

The chain combines TRBV27 with TRBJ1-6, with D perhaps TRBD1 (6 bases). This CDR3 is 14 amino acids long. V was clipped by 6 bases and J by 10 bases, with 16 bases between them. Per the germline V gene, CDR1 is MNHEY and CDR2 is SMNVEV (reference sequence). CDR3 DNA: TGTGCCAGCAGCTCAGGGGTCCACCTCTCACCCCTCCACTTT. This sequence encodes CASSSGVHLSPLHF.

The sample holds a few counts of this clone. The rearrangement joins TRBV2 to TRBJ1-1; D possibly corresponds to TRBD1 (5 bases). Germline lookup yields CDR1 SNHLY and CDR2 FYNNEI. V lost 2 bases to trimming and J lost 3 bases, with 7 bases between them. CDR3 length: 13 residues. This chain's CDR3 is CASSERGHTEAFF. The CDR3 nucleotides are TGTGCCAGCAGTGAAAGGGGCCACACTGAAGCTTTCTTT.

The chain uses TRBV5-5 and TRBJ1-2; D gene unclear. Deletions cut 4 bases from V and 3 bases from J, with 10 bases between. This CDR3 is 13 amino acids long. Germline V gene sequence: CDR1 SGHKS, CDR2 YYEKEE (reference sequence). CDR3 bases: TGTGCCAGCAGCCCGACGCAGGACTATGGCTACACCTTC. It encodes CASSPTQDYGYTF. Using reference TRBV5-5 and TRBJ1-2 for the parts outside the CDR3, the full variable domain is DAGVTQSPTHLIKTRGQQVTLRCSPISGHKSVSWYQQVLGQGPQFIFQYYEKEERGRGNFPDRFSARQFPNYSSELNVNALLLGDSALYLCASSPTQDYGYTFGSGTRLTVV.

This chain connects TRBV7-2 to TRBJ2-7, with 9 bases lining up with TRBD1. Germline CDR1 is SGHTA and CDR2 is FQGNSA. V was clipped by 5 bases and J by 4 bases; unmatched bases: 12. The CDR3 is made up of 16 amino acids. For the CDR3, the DNA is TGTGCCAGCAGCATTAGCCCTCCGACAGGGGGTTACGAGCAGTACTTC. Translation gives CASSISPPTGGYEQYF.

CDR3 sequence reads: CAWSVLTNYGYTF. The CDR3 coding sequence is TGTGCCTGGAGTGTGTTAACTAACTATGGCTACACCTTC. The chain uses TRBV30 and TRBJ1-2, with D unresolved. This CDR3 region has 13 residues. CDR1 and CDR2 from the germline V gene are GTSNPN and SVGIG (reference sequence). V gave up 0 bases and J gave up 0 bases, with 5 bases separating them.

The chain carries TRBV6-5 and TRBJ1-5; tentative D call: TRBD1 (6 bases). V was cut by 11 bases and J by 0 bases, with 14 bases left in between. CDR1 and CDR2 (germline): MNHEY, SVGAGI. The CDR3 covers 14 residues. The CDR3 loop reads CAGSQGLSNQPQHF. CDR3 DNA sequence: TGTGCCGGCTCACAGGGTCTTAGCAATCAGCCCCAGCATTTT.

The J gene is TRBJ2-7, the V gene TRBV5-1; 11 bases map to TRBD2. V lost 5 bases to trimming and J lost 2 bases; unmatched junction nucleotides: 6. The CDR3 has 15 amino acids. CDR1 and CDR2 from the germline V gene are SGHRS and YFSETQ. Written as DNA, the CDR3 is TGCGCCAGCAGTCCTCTAGCGGGAGGCCCCTACGAGCAGTACTTC. This translates into CASSPLAGGPYEQYF.

In this sample, this clone turned up once. This chain connects TRBV14 to TRBJ1-2; D remains unclear. The V gene's germline CDR1 is SGHDN and CDR2 FVKESK. The CDR3 loop spans 16 amino acids. Trimming stripped 0 bases from V and 4 bases from J, with 15 bases between. CDR3 region: CASSQEFEGLPYGYTF. In DNA, the CDR3 is TGTGCCAGCAGCCAAGAGTTTGAGGGCCTCCCCTATGGCTACACCTTC.